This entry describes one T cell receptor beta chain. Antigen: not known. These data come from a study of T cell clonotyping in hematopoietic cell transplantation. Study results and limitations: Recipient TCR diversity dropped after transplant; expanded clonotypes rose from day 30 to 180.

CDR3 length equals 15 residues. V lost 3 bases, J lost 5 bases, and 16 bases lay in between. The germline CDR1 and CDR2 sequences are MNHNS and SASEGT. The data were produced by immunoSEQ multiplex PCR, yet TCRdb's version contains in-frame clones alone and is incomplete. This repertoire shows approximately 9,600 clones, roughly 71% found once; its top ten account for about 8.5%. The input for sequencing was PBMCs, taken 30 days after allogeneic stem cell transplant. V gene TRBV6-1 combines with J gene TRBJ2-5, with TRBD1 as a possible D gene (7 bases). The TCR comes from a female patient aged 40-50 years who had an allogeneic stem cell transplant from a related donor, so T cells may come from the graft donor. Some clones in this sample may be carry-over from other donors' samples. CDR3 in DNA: TGTGCCAGCAGTGACCACAGGGGACTGAGGGAGACCCAGTACTTC. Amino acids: CASSDHRGLRETQYF.